The present T cell receptor beta chain was sequenced within a study of blood T cell repertoires in COVID-19. Study-level background: The origin of the acute and convalescent COVID-19 samples was the United States, Italy and Spain.

V shed 0 bases, J shed 4 bases, and the junction held 9 bases outside the gene matches. The CDR3 extends over 17 amino acids. Germline V gene data show CDR1 as KGHSH and CDR2 as LQKENI. The data were produced by immunoSEQ multiplex PCR, yet TCRdb's version contains in-frame clones alone and is incomplete. The sample holds about 210,000 clones; over 75% are singletons and the top ten take nearly 9.5%. Assignment of participants to cohorts was predicated upon participant-reported clinical history. For recovered donors of Cohort 3, there were two negative PCRs, clearance, or symptom resolution. The J gene is TRBJ2-5, the V gene TRBV18, with 9 bases fitting TRBD2. Specimen: PBMCs or T cells enriched from blood (not recorded which). The origin of this receptor is a man aged 40-50 years who had recovered from COVID-19. CDR3 sequence: CASSPPSLAGGGETQYF. The CDR3 DNA sequence: TGTGCCAGCTCACCACCTTCGTTGGCGGGAGGGGGAGAGACCCAGTACTTC. The variable domain in full, completed from reference TRBV18 and TRBJ2-5, reads NAGVMQNPRHLVRRRGQEARLRCSPMKGHSHVYWYRQLPEEGLKFMVYLQKENIIDESGMPKERFSAEFPKEGPSILRIQQVVRGDSAAYFCASSPPSLAGGGETQYFGPGTRLLVL.